This T cell receptor beta chain was recovered during a study of blood T cell repertoires in COVID-19. The wider study: The origin of the acute and convalescent COVID-19 samples was the United States, Italy and Spain. T cells, B-cell-depleted T cells, or PBMCs supplied cDNA or gDNA.

Assay: immunoSEQ multiplex PCR; the TCRdb copy retains only in-frame clones and omits some. The sample consists of 320,000 or so clones, 80% to 90% of them appearing once. This CDR3 contains 15 residues. V was clipped by 5 bases and J by 4 bases; unmatched bases: 4. Looked up from germline, CDR1 is SGHAT and CDR2 is FQNNGV. This chain connects TRBV11-2 to TRBJ2-1, with TRBD2 matching over 11 bases. The clonotype was recovered from a young man who had recovered from COVID-19. Sequencing was done on a sample of PBMCs or T cells enriched from blood (not recorded which). This CDR3 reads CASSPTSGAYNEQFF. CDR3 in DNA: TGTGCCAGCAGCCCGACTAGCGGGGCATACAATGAGCAGTTCTTC.